The clone carrying this T cell receptor beta chain was seen a handful of times. Its antigen is still unknown. This sample is drawn from a study of beta chain features in type 1 diabetes. The overall study: Healthy donors, compared against patients, showed similar age, gender and cell yields. The examined sorted cells totaled about 110 million across samples.

CDR3 length: 13 residues. V lost 5 bases and J lost 5, with 12 bases in between. Germline V gives CDR1 SGHTA, CDR2 FQGNSA. Study-level results: The study found moderately but significantly shorter TCRB CDR3s in all four CD4+ subsets of Type 1 diabetes patients. Cells with high TCR expression could be over-represented by cDNA sequencing.

The study reverse transcribed the entire isolated RNA, so it sequenced expressed TCRB transcripts. There were approximately 3.5 million reads on average in the naive, central memory and regulatory T cell samples. Only in-frame clones appear in the TCRdb table, and some are missing; sequencing was by immunoSEQ multiplex PCR. In the table there are some 350,000 clones, 9.6% of which are singletons. V is TRBV7-2 and J is TRBJ2-5; the D is unclear. The sample was central memory CD4+ T cells from blood. This receptor was obtained from a man aged 25-45 years with type 1 diabetes. CDR3 sequence (DNA): TGTGCCAGCAGCATTAGGGTCCCGGAGACCCAGTACTTC. Its protein is CASSIRVPETQYF.